This is a list of T cell receptor beta chains from one sample in a study of blood T cell repertoires in COVID-19. Profiling relied on immunoSEQ multiplex PCR, and the TCRdb table lists in-frame clones only, not all of them. The table has around 51,000 clones, 65% to 90% seen once. Sequencing input: peripheral blood. Receptor source: an elderly woman with acute or convalescent COVID-19. CDR3s include the opening cysteine and the closing phenylalanine or tryptophan. The D gene is left open where the match is weak. Size is stated for part of the rows, as once, few or many counts, or as a class when the clone is expanded.

D gene: TRBD1; clone size: NA; V gene: TRBV30; J gene: TRBJ1-5; CDR3 protein: CAWRGQGASQPQHF; CDR3 DNA: TGTGCCTGGAGGGGACAGGGGGCCAGTCAGCCCCAGCATTTT
D gene: TRBD2; clone size: NA; V gene: TRBV9; J gene: TRBJ2-1; CDR3 protein: CASSVKPGGGNNEQFF; CDR3 DNA: TGTGCCAGCAGCGTAAAGCCCGGGGGGGGTAACAATGAGCAGTTCTTC
D gene: NA; clone size: once; V gene: TRBV6-5; J gene: TRBJ1-1; CDR3 protein: CASSRAQGRNTEAFF; CDR3 DNA: TGTGCCAGCAGCCGTGCGCAGGGGCGAAACACTGAAGCTTTCTTT
D gene: TRBD1; clone size: NA; V gene: TRBV19; J gene: TRBJ1-2; CDR3 protein: CASRRQGGNYGYTF; CDR3 DNA: TGTGCCAGTAGGCGACAGGGGGGGAACTATGGCTACACCTTC
D gene: TRBD2; clone size: NA; V gene: TRBV6-5; J gene: TRBJ2-7; CDR3 protein: CASSYGSSGEGYEQYF; CDR3 DNA: TGTGCCAGCAGTTACGGCTCTAGCGGGGAGGGTTACGAGCAGTACTTC
D gene: TRBD1; clone size: NA; V gene: TRBV9; J gene: TRBJ1-6; CDR3 protein: CASSELDRGKSPLHF; CDR3 DNA: TGTGCCAGCAGCGAGTTGGACAGGGGAAAGTCACCCCTCCACTTT
D gene: NA; clone size: NA; V gene: TRBV30; J gene: TRBJ1-5; CDR3 protein: CAWSVGGAGNSNQPQHF; CDR3 DNA: TGTGCCTGGAGTGTAGGCGGCGCGGGGAACAGCAATCAGCCCCAGCATTTT
D gene: NA; clone size: once; V gene: TRBV18; J gene: TRBJ1-1; CDR3 protein: CASSPTGIDTEAFF; CDR3 DNA: TGTGCCAGCTCACCTACAGGGATCGACACTGAAGCTTTCTTT
D gene: TRBD2; clone size: NA; V gene: TRBV2; J gene: TRBJ2-5; CDR3 protein: CASSDVGRGVVETQYF; CDR3 DNA: TGTGCCAGCAGTGATGTTGGGCGGGGGGTAGTCGAGACCCAGTACTTC
D gene: TRBD1; clone size: NA; V gene: TRBV28; J gene: TRBJ2-6; CDR3 protein: CASSSGTGTSGANVLTF; CDR3 DNA: TGTGCCAGCAGTTCCGGGACAGGAACCTCTGGGGCCAACGTCCTGACTTTC
D gene: TRBD1; clone size: NA; V gene: TRBV3-1/TRBV3-2; J gene: TRBJ2-6; CDR3 protein: CASSQELAAGQGDSGANVLTF; CDR3 DNA: TGTGCCAGCAGCCAAGAGTTGGCTGCGGGACAGGGCGACTCTGGGGCCAACGTCCTGACTTTC
D gene: NA; clone size: NA; V gene: TRBV3-1/TRBV3-2; J gene: TRBJ2-7; CDR3 protein: CASSQGRESSYEQYF; CDR3 DNA: TGTGCCAGCAGCCAAGGACGGGAGAGCTCCTACGAGCAGTACTTC
D gene: NA; clone size: NA; V gene: TRBV5-1; J gene: TRBJ1-1; CDR3 protein: CASSLGQTGYTEAFF; CDR3 DNA: TGCGCCAGCAGCTTGGGACAGACAGGATACACTGAAGCTTTCTTT
D gene: TRBD2; clone size: NA; V gene: TRBV5-1; J gene: TRBJ2-1; CDR3 protein: CASSLEGRGAYNEQFF; CDR3 DNA: TGCGCCAGCAGCTTGGAGGGGCGGGGGGCTTACAATGAGCAGTTCTTC
D gene: NA; clone size: NA; V gene: TRBV5-4; J gene: TRBJ1-1; CDR3 protein: CASTRQGGTEAFF; CDR3 DNA: TGTGCCAGCACCAGACAAGGAGGGACTGAAGCTTTCTTT
D gene: NA; clone size: NA; V gene: TRBV12-5; J gene: TRBJ2-3; CDR3 protein: CASGLGQVSTDTQYF; CDR3 DNA: TGTGCTAGTGGTTTGGGACAGGTTAGCACAGATACGCAGTATTTT
D gene: NA; clone size: NA; V gene: TRBV7-2; J gene: TRBJ2-7; CDR3 protein: CASSFSSGTPSYEQYF; CDR3 DNA: TGTGCCAGCAGCTTTTCTTCGGGGACACCATCTTACGAGCAGTACTTC
D gene: TRBD1; clone size: NA; V gene: TRBV18; J gene: TRBJ2-1; CDR3 protein: CASSPLTGEDEQFF; CDR3 DNA: TGTGCCAGCTCACCTTTGACAGGGGAGGATGAGCAGTTCTTC
D gene: TRBD1; clone size: NA; V gene: TRBV11-2; J gene: TRBJ2-1; CDR3 protein: CASSLGPGTGDEQFF; CDR3 DNA: TGTGCCAGCAGCTTAGGCCCCGGGACAGGGGATGAGCAGTTCTTC
D gene: NA; clone size: once; V gene: TRBV10-3; J gene: TRBJ1-4; CDR3 protein: CAISELRAPNEKLFF; CDR3 DNA: TGTGCCATCAGTGAGCTGAGGGCCCCTAATGAAAAACTGTTTTTT
D gene: NA; clone size: NA; V gene: TRBV7-8; J gene: TRBJ1-3; CDR3 protein: CASSPRQVSGNTIYF; CDR3 DNA: TGTGCCAGCAGCCCGCGACAGGTCTCTGGAAACACCATATATTTT
D gene: NA; clone size: NA; V gene: TRBV9; J gene: TRBJ1-1; CDR3 protein: CASSFGQNTEAFF; CDR3 DNA: TGTGCCAGCAGCTTCGGACAGAACACTGAAGCTTTCTTT
D gene: TRBD1; clone size: NA; V gene: TRBV4-2; J gene: TRBJ1-2; CDR3 protein: CASSPERDSNYGYTF; CDR3 DNA: TGTGCCAGCAGCCCGGAGAGGGACAGTAACTATGGCTACACCTTC
D gene: TRBD1; clone size: NA; V gene: TRBV5-6; J gene: TRBJ1-1; CDR3 protein: CASSRRKSGGRGTEAFF; CDR3 DNA: TGTGCCAGCAGCCGAAGAAAATCAGGGGGCCGAGGCACTGAAGCTTTCTTT
D gene: TRBD2; clone size: once; V gene: TRBV30; J gene: TRBJ2-1; CDR3 protein: CAWSGLAGDNEQFF; CDR3 DNA: TGTGCCTGGAGTGGGCTAGCGGGGGACAATGAGCAGTTCTTC
D gene: TRBD2; clone size: once; V gene: TRBV7-2; J gene: TRBJ2-1; CDR3 protein: CASSRGGSGGALF; CDR3 DNA: TGTGCCAGCAGCCGTGGAGGGAGCGGGGGGGCACTCTTC
D gene: TRBD1; clone size: once; V gene: TRBV3-1/TRBV3-2; J gene: TRBJ1-2; CDR3 protein: CASSAPAAGGLGYTF; CDR3 DNA: TGTGCCAGCAGCGCTCCCGCGGCAGGGGGTCTTGGCTACACCTTC
D gene: TRBD1; clone size: NA; V gene: TRBV18; J gene: TRBJ1-1; CDR3 protein: CASSPDRGPTEAFF; CDR3 DNA: TGTGCCAGCTCACCAGACAGGGGGCCCACTGAAGCTTTCTTT
D gene: TRBD1; clone size: few; V gene: TRBV4-2; J gene: TRBJ1-4; CDR3 protein: CASSRRDRGTEKLFF; CDR3 DNA: TGTGCCAGCAGCCGACGGGACAGGGGTACGGAAAAACTGTTTTTT
D gene: NA; clone size: NA; V gene: TRBV18; J gene: TRBJ1-1; CDR3 protein: CASRGAGVGVNTEAFF; CDR3 DNA: TGTGCCAGCCGCGGTGCCGGGGTTGGGGTGAACACTGAAGCTTTCTTT
D gene: TRBD1; clone size: once; V gene: TRBV4-1; J gene: TRBJ1-4; CDR3 protein: CASSQGDRANEKLFF; CDR3 DNA: TGCGCCAGCAGCCAGGGGGACAGAGCTAATGAAAAACTGTTTTTT
D gene: TRBD1; clone size: NA; V gene: TRBV5-1; J gene: TRBJ2-3; CDR3 protein: CASSLEGQGHTQYF; CDR3 DNA: TGCGCCAGCAGCTTGGAAGGACAGGGGCATACGCAGTATTTT
D gene: NA; clone size: NA; V gene: TRBV2; J gene: TRBJ1-1; CDR3 protein: CASSYGRSTEAFF; CDR3 DNA: TGTGCCAGCAGCTATGGGAGAAGCACTGAAGCTTTCTTT
D gene: TRBD2; clone size: NA; V gene: TRBV9; J gene: TRBJ2-6; CDR3 protein: CASSPAGSGANVLTF; CDR3 DNA: TGTGCCAGCAGCCCAGCGGGGTCTGGGGCCAACGTCCTGACTTTC
D gene: NA; clone size: once; V gene: TRBV7-9; J gene: TRBJ1-1; CDR3 protein: CASSSQVVGTEAFF; CDR3 DNA: TGTGCCAGCAGCTCACAGGTCGTCGGCACTGAAGCTTTCTTT
D gene: TRBD2; clone size: NA; V gene: TRBV7-3; J gene: TRBJ2-3; CDR3 protein: CASSLAASGDTQYF; CDR3 DNA: TGTGCCAGCAGCTTAGCTGCTAGCGGAGATACGCAGTATTTT
D gene: TRBD1; clone size: NA; V gene: TRBV30; J gene: TRBJ1-2; CDR3 protein: CAWTPGDRADGYTF; CDR3 DNA: TGTGCCTGGACCCCGGGGGACAGGGCTGATGGCTACACCTTC
D gene: NA; clone size: NA; V gene: TRBV9; J gene: TRBJ2-5; CDR3 protein: CASSVAQGAETQYF; CDR3 DNA: TGTGCCAGCAGCGTGGCACAGGGAGCCGAGACCCAGTACTTC
D gene: NA; clone size: NA; V gene: TRBV4-2; J gene: TRBJ2-3; CDR3 protein: CASSPKTGAGKRTDTQYF; CDR3 DNA: TGTGCCAGCAGCCCCAAGACAGGAGCGGGGAAACGCACAGATACGCAGTATTTT
D gene: TRBD1; clone size: NA; V gene: TRBV7-2; J gene: TRBJ1-4; CDR3 protein: CASSSSDREEEKLFF; CDR3 DNA: TGTGCCAGCAGCTCATCGGACAGGGAAGAGGAAAAACTGTTTTTT
D gene: NA; clone size: NA; V gene: TRBV5-6; J gene: TRBJ2-1; CDR3 protein: CASSLETQYYYNEQFF; CDR3 DNA: TGTGCCAGCAGCTTGGAGACGCAGTACTACTACAATGAGCAGTTCTTC
D gene: NA; clone size: NA; V gene: TRBV11-2; J gene: TRBJ2-3; CDR3 protein: CASSLDGLSTDTQYF; CDR3 DNA: TGTGCCAGCAGCTTAGATGGACTCAGCACAGATACGCAGTATTTT
D gene: TRBD1; clone size: NA; V gene: TRBV11-2; J gene: TRBJ2-7; CDR3 protein: CAILLRTKGQGLHEQYF; CDR3 DNA: TGTGCCATTCTCTTAAGAACTAAGGGACAGGGTTTGCACGAGCAGTACTTC
D gene: TRBD1; clone size: once; V gene: TRBV11-1; J gene: TRBJ1-1; CDR3 protein: CASSGGQLNTEAFF; CDR3 DNA: TGTGCCAGCAGCGGGGGACAGCTGAACACTGAAGCTTTCTTT